This record looks at one T cell receptor beta chain sequence and its context. It lacks a known antigen. The data derive from a study of cytomegalovirus exposure and HLA in healthy donors (dated by TCRdb to the late 2010s). In the study overall: An earlier analysis of several hundred of the donors reported 276 Gb of sequence data and more than 90 million unique TCR beta sequences from 150 million to 200 million T cells. Among roughly 400 genotyped donors of the cohort, an average of around 250,000 unique TCR beta nucleotide sequences was sequenced per donor, of which roughly 17% were non-productive. To decide whether each TCR beta V gene segment behaved as functional or pseudogenic, an earlier analysis of 587 of the donors relied on high-throughput TCR beta sequencing. Of the 300 to 400 genotyped donors, approximately 83% fell in the genetic ancestry cluster associated with self-reported Caucasian donors. A later genetic analysis used genome-wide SNP genotypes for 398 of the 666 donors, treating that subset as a discovery cohort. The T cell repertoires of 666 subjects were profiled by immunosequencing and related to cytomegalovirus serostatus. Donor age, sex, ethnicity and CMV serostatus were collected together with the repertoire data. The number of typed donors differed by locus: 629-630 for A, B, C, DRB1 and DQB1; 500 to 550 for DQA1; approximately 610 for DPA1; and around 470 for DPB1. The aim of the study was to test whether cataloging public T cell receptors could identify signatures of past pathogen exposure. Along with the roughly 670-subject first cohort, a separate validation cohort of about 110 different subjects was used. Every discovery cohort repertoire had been produced on one sequencing platform. Four or five DR-DQ haplotypes were treated as single units for association and clustering because of strong linkage in the cohort. High-throughput TCR immunosequencing, statistical association of individual TCRs with disease status, and machine learning were combined to predict cytomegalovirus infection status. In the later analysis, no new phenotypic data were used to find candidate immune exposures; instead, reliance was placed on TCR beta sequences and their occurrence across donors. An early release covering around 630 HLA-typed donors comprised roughly 300 gigabases of sequencing data and approximately 80 million unique TCR sequences. A later analysis re-examined previously published TCR beta repertoires from several hundred donors and added high-resolution HLA genotyping to investigate patterns of TCR occurrence. Both class I and class II loci were covered by HLA typing, at four-digit resolution.

The cohort was made up of hundreds of healthy bone marrow donors. At the time of sampling, all cohort members were nominally healthy, though unrecorded immune exposures were likely present. The donor was CMV seronegative and belonged to the group of 352 seronegative cohort members. A peripheral blood sample was collected from each donor, and TCR beta sequencing was performed on peripheral blood mononuclear cells. The Qiagen DNeasy Blood Extraction Kit was used to extract genomic DNA from the blood cell samples. Library method: the immunoSEQ multiplex PCR assay. For the multiplex PCR, a mixture combining 60 forward primers for TCR Vbeta segments and 13 reverse primers for TCR Jbeta segments was used. A multiplex PCR assay on genomic DNA amplified the CDR3 region of rearranged TCR beta genes. On the Illumina HiSeq System, the amplified TCR beta libraries were sequenced as 87-base-pair reads. The original pipeline was this. A later analysis counted about 82 million unique TCR beta chains across the 550 to 800 repertoires, and about 10 million of these chains were shared by at least two donors. To remove PCR and sequencing errors, raw reads were error-corrected and collapsed into unique sequences using a nearest-neighbor algorithm that merged closely related sequences. Alignment of CDR3 sequences to IMGT reference sequences was used to assign V, D and J gene segments. For a sequence to be retained, a match of at least six nucleotides was required to both a V gene segment and a J gene segment. A rearrangement was called productive if the CDR3 had no stop codons and remained in frame with V and J, and every other rearrangement was called non-productive. Following IMGT convention, CDR3 was defined as the stretch from the second conserved V-encoded cysteine to the conserved J-encoded phenylalanine. The earlier analysis of about 530 of the donors excluded any sequence lacking an unambiguous match to a single V gene segment. An earlier analysis of some 500 of the donors classified V segments as functional when productive rearrangements were above 56.7% and as segregating when the standard deviation between donors was above 5%. A statistical classification framework was built to diagnose cytomegalovirus status from the catalog of TCR beta chain sequences. V and J gene assignment, in a later analysis, came from comparing TCR nucleotide sequences with IMGT/GENE-DB human TR gene sequences. The TCRdist pipeline was used in a later analysis to assign CDR3 sequences and most-parsimonious VDJ recombination scenarios. A later analysis defined each TCR beta chain by its CDR3 amino acid sequence plus V-gene family, and excluded reads lacking a unique V-gene family. In a later analysis, 450 to 600 highly shared, low-generation-probability nucleotide sequences were removed to address suspected cross-contamination and a sequencing artifact. For each public chain, a later analysis derived a clonal expansion index from normalized ranks of inferred template counts within each repertoire. In a later analysis, generation probabilities were computed with a VDJ recombination model fitted to out-of-frame rearrangements, and the resulting probabilities were checked against IGoR. Hypergeometric tests were used in a later analysis to score TCR-TCR, TCR-HLA and TCR-CMV co-occurrence, with a repertoire-size bias correction applied to the TCR pairs. False discovery rates were estimated in a later analysis by permuting HLA or CMV assignments 20 times. In a later analysis, co-occurring TCRs were grouped using DBSCAN, and TCRdist sequence similarity was added for clustering within HLA-allele-positive subsets. Co-occurrence clustering excluded repertoires with fewer than 30,000 or more than 120,000 public chains, plus five with anomalous nucleotide sharing. Held by TCRdb, this immuneACCESS table contains in-frame sequences only and omits some clones. Under half of the omission traces to an unresolved V gene where checked; the cause of the rest is unknown. From that table come the V and J calls and clone size; the DNA was used to work out D and trimming. The sample table on file contains around 71,000 clones. Jointly, the top ten make up 1.5% to 2% of the sample.

Points the paper makes about the study in general: The sequencing pipeline was judged likely to have produced a cluster of highly shared sequence variants as a technical artifact. A further reported finding was that TCR beta sequences accurately predicted the HLA-A and HLA-B alleles for most subjects in the first cohort. Because counts were too low, more than 15 rarely observed V segments, including chromosome 9 orphons, were excluded from the earlier analysis of fewer than 650 of the donors. In a later genetic analysis, a missense DCLRE1C variant was associated with V-gene and J-gene trimming of TCR beta chains, and the association was replicated in an independent cohort. Most TCR sequences were observed very rarely across donors, whereas some public TCRs were present in many individuals. Assigning TCR associations to individual alleles was difficult when HLA alleles, especially DR and DQ, strongly co-occurred. Several of the top co-occurrence clusters appeared to be linked to parvovirus B19, influenza, CMV and Epstein-Barr virus, according to a later analysis. Linkage disequilibrium might explain the correlated functional status among segregating V segments, but an unknown experimental factor could not be excluded. A few of the identified cytomegalovirus-associated TCR beta chains were confirmed in vitro to be specific for cytomegalovirus antigens. CMV serostatus was the only immune exposure information available for the cohort. Most CMV-associated TCR beta chains appeared to be HLA-restricted in a later analysis, and the HLA associations seemed to be driven largely by CMV exposure. In a later analysis, TCR association rates were found to vary across HLA loci, with the most associated TCRs seen for DRB1 alleles and the fewest for HLA-C alleles. According to the authors, the approach could potentially be generalized to other disease states and immunological phenotypes. Sequencing depth was assumed to be roughly uniform across donors in the presence/absence analyses, though that assumption may not hold. In the study, 150 to 200 TCR beta chains were listed as associated with cytomegalovirus. In a later analysis, HLA-associated TCR beta chains were found to be more clonally expanded and to have lower generation probabilities than equally common non-associated chains. Only TCR beta chains were sequenced in this cohort, and the absence of alpha or paired-chain data limited detectable features. In a later genetic analysis, fewer N-insertions in productive TCRs were reported among donors in an Asian-associated ancestry cluster than the roughly 700-donor mean. Because some donors lacked HLA typing at each locus, the association tests relied only on the typed subset. The 87-base-pair reads could not distinguish some IMGT-functional V segments, including TRBV6-2 and TRBV6-3, so those segments were excluded. In an earlier analysis of roughly 500 of the donors, most TCR beta V segments appeared in productive rearrangements about 87% or about 30% of the time, broadly matching IMGT annotations. Specific HLA alleles were associated with 15,000 to 20,000 TCR beta sequences at a false discovery rate of 0.05 in a later analysis. The classifier was reported to diagnose cytomegalovirus status with high specificity and sensitivity in both the original and validation cohorts.

For CDR1 and CDR2, the germline V gene lists SGHRS and YFSETQ. Trimming leaves V shorter by 4 bases and J shorter by 4 bases, with the junction holding 5 bases beyond the gene matches. Taken from cysteine to phenylalanine, the CDR3 has 15 residues. The retained sequence is limited to the CDR3, 45 bases, with the frame set at the first base. The clonotype originates from a woman in her 30s in good health and CMV-seronegative. The sequenced sample consisted of PBMCs. The chain was built from TRBV5-1 and TRBJ2-5; TRBD1 matches 12 bases in the middle. CDR3 reads: CASSPGTGGIETQYF. At the DNA level, the sequence is TGCGCCAGCAGCCCCGGGACAGGGGGCATAGAGACCCAGTACTTC.